This TCR beta chain derives from a study of CD8+ T cells in alopecia areata. Broader study findings: Scalp samples also yield sequences of resident alphabeta T cells from normal skin.

The V gene lost 8 bases and the J gene lost 4 bases, with 8 bases spanning the gap. Per the germline V gene, CDR1 is MNHEY and CDR2 is SVGAGI. This CDR3 region has 11 residues. This clone was counted a few times. Its antigen is unidentified. RNA was isolated and reverse transcribed to cDNA, the sequencing template. Here immunoSEQ multiplex PCR was the method, and the copy in TCRdb shows in-frame clones only, minus some. The sample has about 140,000 clones; approximately 49% are singletons. The rearrangement links TRBV6-5 to TRBJ2-5; D remains ambiguous. The origin of this receptor is a human donor with alopecia areata. The sequencing used CD4+ T cells sorted from blood, collected at week 0. In nucleotides, the CDR3 is TGTGCCAGCGGGTCCGGAGAGACCCAGTACTTC. It codes for CASGSGETQYF.